This TCR beta chain was sequenced during a study of cytotoxic CD8 clonotypes in ibrutinib-treated CLL. Study-wide results and limits: Sampling time points were not equivalent between sustained-remission and progressing patients. While tracking circulating CD8+ T-cell counts, baseline clonality exceeded that of age-matched healthy donors.

Cryopreserved PBMCs supplied around 1.8 micrograms of genomic DNA for TCR beta libraries. Germline V lookup: CDR1 SGHVS, CDR2 FQNEAQ. The CDR3 is 20 residues long. The V gene end was trimmed by 2 bases and the J gene end by 9 bases; junction bases not matched to a gene: 23. The planned depth of sequencing spanned 1 in 200,000 to 1 in 1 million T cells. Method: immunoSEQ multiplex PCR; TCRdb's copy keeps in-frame clones and lacks some. The repertoire holds 150,000 to 200,000 clones, nearly 90% seen once, with around 3.1% in the top ten. Comment on this clone: Its antigen is not known.

The V gene is TRBV7-8, the J gene TRBJ1-5, with TRBD1 matching over 9 bases. The receptor was isolated from a human donor with chronic lymphocytic leukemia. Sequencing was performed on PBMCs, taken at disease progression, from a patient treated with ibrutinib. The CDR3 spells CASSLFKGQGGSQLSLPQHF. The CDR3 region has the DNA TGTGCCAGCAGCTTATTCAAGGGACAGGGCGGATCTCAACTCTCTCTGCCCCAGCATTTT.